This is a list of T cell receptor beta chains from one sample in a study of T cells in localized non-small cell lung cancer. Measured with immunoSEQ multiplex PCR; TCRdb has only the in-frame clones, and not every one. The sample has about 33,000 clones, around 90% seen once. Sample: peripheral blood, taken before any cancer treatment. The receptors were gathered from a man aged 35 to 70 with stage I lung adenocarcinoma. Both conserved end residues are part of each CDR3. D genes are given only for firm matches. Size values are once, few and many counts, or a class for expanded clones, and some rows have none.

DNA: TGTGCCAGCTCACCGGGACCAACTGAAGCTTTCTTT
CDR3: CASSPGPTEAFF
J: TRBJ1-1
D: -
size: -
V: TRBV18

DNA: TGTGCCACCAGCAGAGATCAGTTGGGGGCGTTCGGAAACACCATATATTTT
CDR3: CATSRDQLGAFGNTIYF
J: TRBJ1-3
D: -
size: -
V: TRBV15

DNA: TGCGCCAGCAGCTTGGGGGACAGGGCCTTCGACTACACCTTC
CDR3: CASSLGDRAFDYTF
J: TRBJ1-2
D: TRBD1
size: -
V: TRBV5-1

DNA: TGTGCCAGCAGCTTATTGGGACAGGGTTTAAATGGCTACACCTTC
CDR3: CASSLLGQGLNGYTF
J: TRBJ1-2
D: TRBD1
size: -
V: TRBV7-8

DNA: TGTGCCAGCAGTTCTCAGGGAGTCGGCGAGCAGTACTTC
CDR3: CASSSQGVGEQYF
J: TRBJ2-7
D: -
size: -
V: TRBV7-8

DNA: TGTGCCAGCATGGAGAGCTCCTACAATGAGCAGTTCTTC
CDR3: CASMESSYNEQFF
J: TRBJ2-1
D: -
size: -
V: TRBV6-1

DNA: TGTGCCAGCAGTTACGGGGTAGGCGAGCAGTACTTC
CDR3: CASSYGVGEQYF
J: TRBJ2-7
D: -
size: -
V: TRBV6-6

DNA: TGTGCCAGCATCTCGAGTTTCACAGATACGCAGTATTTT
CDR3: CASISSFTDTQYF
J: TRBJ2-3
D: -
size: -
V: TRBV27

DNA: TGTGCCAGCAGCCCCGACAGCCTACTTTCCTACAATGAGCAGTTCTTC
CDR3: CASSPDSLLSYNEQFF
J: TRBJ2-1
D: -
size: -
V: TRBV6-6

DNA: TGTGCCAGCAGCCCGTTATCTGGGAATAATGGAAACACCATATATTTT
CDR3: CASSPLSGNNGNTIYF
J: TRBJ1-3
D: -
size: few
V: TRBV9

DNA: TGCGCCAGCAGCCTCGTCTTAGACCCCAATGAAAAACTGTTTTTT
CDR3: CASSLVLDPNEKLFF
J: TRBJ1-4
D: -
size: -
V: TRBV4-1

DNA: TGTGCCAGCAGCGTAGCTCCCGACAGGAATGAAAAACTGTTTTTT
CDR3: CASSVAPDRNEKLFF
J: TRBJ1-4
D: -
size: -
V: TRBV9

DNA: TGTGCGGGCGGTGGCTACACCTTC
CDR3: CAGGGYTF
J: TRBJ1-2
D: -
size: -
V: TRBV7-2

DNA: TGTGCCAGCAGCTTAGTCAATGAGCAGTTCTTC
CDR3: CASSLVNEQFF
J: TRBJ2-1
D: -
size: once
V: TRBV11-2

DNA: TGTGCCAGCAGCGCGATGGGGAGTCCTAATCAGCCCCAGCATTTT
CDR3: CASSAMGSPNQPQHF
J: TRBJ1-5
D: -
size: few
V: TRBV9

DNA: TGTGCCAGCGGAGCAGGTTATGAGCAGTTCTTC
CDR3: CASGAGYEQFF
J: TRBJ2-1
D: -
size: few
V: TRBV6-1

DNA: TGTGCCAGCAGTCCTCGTAGGGAGACCCAGTACTTC
CDR3: CASSPRRETQYF
J: TRBJ2-5
D: -
size: -
V: TRBV6-6

DNA: TGTGCCAGCAGTGTAAGTGTGTGGGACGGAGCAGCCTACGAGCAGTACTTC
CDR3: CASSVSVWDGAAYEQYF
J: TRBJ2-7
D: -
size: -
V: TRBV2

DNA: TGTGCCAGCAACGGGGGGGGCTGGGACAATGAGCAGTTCTTC
CDR3: CASNGGGWDNEQFF
J: TRBJ2-1
D: TRBD2
size: -
V: TRBV6-1